This TCR beta chain was identified during a study of shared clonotypes between healthy human individuals. Execution of the assay was at deep level. Sequencing on ten immunoSEQ deep assay plates was performed for unsorted PBMC DNA. This table comes from immunoSEQ multiplex PCR, and its TCRdb copy is limited to in-frame clones, with some not included. The sample consists of about 480,000 clones, approximately 85% of them appearing once. CDR1 and CDR2 from the germline V gene are MNHNS and SASEGT. The V gene lost 5 bases and the J gene lost 0 bases, with 14 bases spanning the gap. CDR3 length equals 15 residues.

Sequenced: PBMCs. This clonotype was obtained from a woman between 35 and 50 years old in good health. Some clones in this sample may be carry-over from other donors' samples. V usage is TRBV6-1 and J usage is TRBJ2-7; the D gene is possibly TRBD1 (6 bases). CDR3 in amino acids: CASSSNRDGSYEQYF. The DNA of the CDR3 is TGTGCCAGCAGTTCTAACAGGGACGGCTCCTACGAGCAGTACTTC.